The present TCR beta chain was sequenced within a study of blood T cells in healthy people across ages. A single count supports this clonotype. With a J-beta primer mix and a sample-barcoded 5' primer, a second PCR ran roughly 6 to 11 cycles. Tagging of each cDNA molecule was performed by a template-switch adaptor with 12 random nucleotides. TCRdb itself ran the 5' RACE reads through MiXCR, one entry per CDR3 protein. The table has roughly 1,800,000 distinct CDR3 sequences, 40% to 55% seen once. The germline V gene has CDR1 MNHEY and CDR2 SVGAGI. The CDR3 runs to 15 residues. V shed 2 bases and J shed 0 bases, with 10 bases lying between them.

The origin of this receptor is a middle-aged woman in good health. The chain is built from TRBV6-5 and TRBJ1-2, with a possible D match to TRBD1 (5 bases). The sequencing input was blood. The CDR3 DNA reads TGTGCCAGCAGTTACCGGGGGGGAGCTAACTATGGCTACACCTTC. Translation gives CASSYRGGANYGYTF.